These T cell receptor beta chains were read from a single sample in a study of post-analysis software for immune sequencing data. Each CDR3 protein gets one entry after TCRdb re-called the PCR reads with MiXCR. The sample yields around 710,000 distinct CDR3 sequences, roughly 50% seen once. Specimen: blood. These receptor sequences come from a girl between 5 and 17 years old with multiple sclerosis. CDR3s include the opening cysteine and the closing phenylalanine or tryptophan. D genes are given only for firm matches. Not all rows give a size; the values are once, few, many and, for expanded clones, a class.

d_gene: NA
j_gene: TRBJ1-5
abundance: few
v_gene: TRBV10-1
CDR3aa: CASSEGVDQPQHF
CDR3nt: TGCGCCAGCAGTGAGGGGGTTGATCAGCCCCAGCATTTT

d_gene: TRBD1
j_gene: TRBJ2-5
abundance: NA
v_gene: TRBV20-1
CDR3aa: CSAGGPGQGKETQYF
CDR3nt: TGCAGTGCTGGGGGACCGGGACAGGGGAAAGAGACCCAGTACTTC

d_gene: NA
j_gene: TRBJ2-1
abundance: NA
v_gene: TRBV7-9
CDR3aa: CASSSPGPTLAQYNEQFF
CDR3nt: TGTGCCAGCAGCTCCCCGGGACCGACCTTGGCCCAATACAATGAGCAGTTCTTC

d_gene: NA
j_gene: TRBJ2-7
abundance: NA
v_gene: TRBV7-8
CDR3aa: CASSPREGAYEQYF
CDR3nt: TGTGCCAGCAGCCCGCGAGAGGGGGCCTACGAGCAGTACTTC

d_gene: NA
j_gene: TRBJ2-7
abundance: NA
v_gene: TRBV15
CDR3aa: CATSRDRDIAYEQYF
CDR3nt: TGTGCCACCAGCAGAGACCGGGACATCGCCTACGAGCAGTACTTC

d_gene: NA
j_gene: TRBJ1-4
abundance: NA
v_gene: TRBV2
CDR3aa: CASSGTANEKLFF
CDR3nt: TGTGCCAGCAGTGGGACAGCTAATGAAAAACTGTTTTTT

d_gene: NA
j_gene: TRBJ2-4
abundance: few
v_gene: TRBV20-1
CDR3aa: CSASRGNIQYF
CDR3nt: TGCAGTGCTAGTCGAGGAAACATTCAGTACTTC

d_gene: NA
j_gene: TRBJ2-7
abundance: many
v_gene: TRBV12-3/TRBV12-4
CDR3aa: CASSLAHEQYF
CDR3nt: TGTGCCAGCAGTTTAGCCCACGAGCAGTACTTC

d_gene: TRBD2
j_gene: TRBJ2-1
abundance: NA
v_gene: TRBV20-1
CDR3aa: CSARIAGPEQFF
CDR3nt: TGCAGTGCTAGAATAGCGGGGCCTGAGCAGTTCTTC

d_gene: NA
j_gene: TRBJ2-5
abundance: NA
v_gene: TRBV7-9
CDR3aa: CASSLNSHIPGETQYF
CDR3nt: TGTGCCAGCAGCCTAAATTCCCACATTCCAGGGGAGACCCAGTACTTC

d_gene: NA
j_gene: TRBJ2-7
abundance: NA
v_gene: TRBV12-3/TRBV12-4
CDR3aa: CASSQGRPVRRLEAREQYF
CDR3nt: TGTGCCAGCAGCCAGGGGCGCCCAGTCCGCCGGTTGGAGGCTCGCGAGCAGTACTTC

d_gene: NA
j_gene: TRBJ1-6
abundance: many
v_gene: TRBV10-3
CDR3aa: CAISDLGTANSPLHF
CDR3nt: TGTGCCATCAGTGACCTCGGGACGGCGAATTCACCCCTCCACTTT

d_gene: TRBD2
j_gene: TRBJ2-3
abundance: NA
v_gene: TRBV20-1
CDR3aa: CSASSGGTTDTQYF
CDR3nt: TGCAGTGCTAGTAGCGGGGGAACCACAGATACGCAGTATTTT

d_gene: TRBD2
j_gene: TRBJ2-3
abundance: NA
v_gene: TRBV12-3/TRBV12-4
CDR3aa: CASSSTSGGANTEYF
CDR3nt: TGTGCCAGCAGTTCGACCAGCGGGGGGGCGAATACGGAGTATTTT

d_gene: TRBD1
j_gene: TRBJ2-5
abundance: once
v_gene: TRBV10-3
CDR3aa: CAISESQGQIYNEQYF
CDR3nt: TGTGCCATCAGTGAGTCGCAGGGACAGATCTACAATGAGCAGTACTTC

d_gene: NA
j_gene: TRBJ2-1
abundance: NA
v_gene: TRBV28
CDR3aa: CASSRPLAANEQFF
CDR3nt: TGTGCCAGCAGTCGGCCACTTGCGGCCAATGAGCAGTTCTTC

d_gene: NA
j_gene: TRBJ2-7
abundance: NA
v_gene: TRBV12-3/TRBV12-4
CDR3aa: CAGSTKYEQYF
CDR3nt: TGTGCCGGCAGTACCAAGTACGAGCAGTACTTC

d_gene: NA
j_gene: TRBJ2-3
abundance: few
v_gene: TRBV7-9
CDR3aa: CAGARVSSADTQYF
CDR3nt: TGTGCCGGAGCCAGGGTATCCTCCGCAGATACGCAGTATTTT

d_gene: TRBD2
j_gene: TRBJ2-3
abundance: NA
v_gene: TRBV29-1
CDR3aa: CSLAGLAGEDTQYF
CDR3nt: TGCAGCCTCGCGGGACTAGCGGGAGAAGATACGCAGTATTTT

d_gene: NA
j_gene: TRBJ1-1
abundance: NA
v_gene: TRBV5-1
CDR3aa: CASQVTGNTEAFF
CDR3nt: TGCGCCAGCCAAGTGACAGGTAACACTGAAGCTTTCTTT

d_gene: TRBD2
j_gene: TRBJ2-1
abundance: NA
v_gene: TRBV27
CDR3aa: CASSTGLAGGPGNNEQFF
CDR3nt: TGTGCCAGCAGTACGGGACTAGCGGGAGGGCCGGGTAACAATGAGCAGTTCTTC

d_gene: NA
j_gene: TRBJ2-7
abundance: NA
v_gene: TRBV20-1
CDR3aa: CSAGDLLYEQYF
CDR3nt: TGCAGTGCTGGGGATCTCCTCTACGAGCAGTACTTC

d_gene: TRBD2
j_gene: TRBJ2-5
abundance: NA
v_gene: TRBV4-1
CDR3aa: CASSQTSGKGAQYF
CDR3nt: TGCGCCAGCAGCCAGACTAGCGGGAAAGGGGCCCAGTACTTC

d_gene: TRBD1
j_gene: TRBJ2-7
abundance: NA
v_gene: TRBV7-8
CDR3aa: CASSFIQGADYEQYF
CDR3nt: TGTGCCAGCAGTTTTATACAGGGGGCAGACTACGAGCAGTACTTC

d_gene: TRBD2
j_gene: TRBJ2-5
abundance: NA
v_gene: TRBV9
CDR3aa: CASSPRLASGRETQYF
CDR3nt: TGTGCCAGCAGCCCCCGGTTGGCTAGCGGGAGGGAGACCCAGTACTTC

d_gene: NA
j_gene: TRBJ2-5
abundance: NA
v_gene: TRBV14
CDR3aa: CASGQEWRLQETQYF
CDR3nt: TGTGCCAGCGGCCAAGAATGGAGGTTACAGGAGACCCAGTACTTC

d_gene: TRBD1
j_gene: TRBJ1-1
abundance: once
v_gene: TRBV5-1
CDR3aa: CASSLRDRDHTEAFF
CDR3nt: TGCGCCAGCAGCTTGAGGGACAGGGATCACACTGAAGCTTTCTTT

d_gene: TRBD1
j_gene: TRBJ2-1
abundance: NA
v_gene: TRBV23-1
CDR3aa: CASSHPGRQGRNEQFF
CDR3nt: TGCGCCAGCAGTCACCCCGGGAGACAGGGGAGAAATGAGCAGTTCTTC

d_gene: NA
j_gene: TRBJ2-3
abundance: NA
v_gene: TRBV6-5
CDR3aa: CASSYSPGHTDTQYF
CDR3nt: TGTGCCAGCAGTTACTCTCCGGGCCACACAGATACGCAGTATTTT

d_gene: TRBD2
j_gene: TRBJ2-5
abundance: NA
v_gene: TRBV10-2
CDR3aa: CASSERWGLAGEEQYF
CDR3nt: TGCGCCAGCAGTGAGAGGTGGGGACTAGCGGGAGAAGAGCAGTACTTC

d_gene: TRBD2
j_gene: TRBJ2-1
abundance: NA
v_gene: TRBV9
CDR3aa: CASSVSGRGNEQFF
CDR3nt: TGTGCCAGCAGTGTTAGCGGGAGAGGAAATGAGCAGTTCTTC

d_gene: TRBD2
j_gene: TRBJ2-5
abundance: NA
v_gene: TRBV29-1
CDR3aa: CSFGLAGPQETQYF
CDR3nt: TGCAGCTTCGGACTAGCGGGACCCCAAGAGACCCAGTACTTC

d_gene: NA
j_gene: TRBJ2-3
abundance: NA
v_gene: TRBV2
CDR3aa: CASMGEITDTQYF
CDR3nt: TGTGCCAGCATGGGGGAGATCACAGATACGCAGTATTTT

d_gene: TRBD2
j_gene: TRBJ2-3
abundance: few
v_gene: TRBV5-1
CDR3aa: CASSLLAVKSTDTQYF
CDR3nt: TGCGCCAGCAGCTTACTAGCGGTTAAGAGCACAGATACGCAGTATTTT

d_gene: TRBD1
j_gene: TRBJ2-7
abundance: NA
v_gene: TRBV20-1
CDR3aa: CSARDPSTGNEQYF
CDR3nt: TGCAGTGCTAGAGACCCGTCGACAGGGAACGAGCAGTACTTC

d_gene: NA
j_gene: TRBJ1-2
abundance: few
v_gene: TRBV27
CDR3aa: CASSLMGGYGYTF
CDR3nt: TGTGCCAGCAGTTTAATGGGCGGCTATGGCTACACCTTC

d_gene: NA
j_gene: TRBJ2-1
abundance: NA
v_gene: TRBV6-2/TRBV6-3
CDR3aa: CASGFSQQHNEQFF
CDR3nt: TGTGCCAGCGGCTTCTCCCAACAGCACAATGAGCAGTTCTTC

d_gene: NA
j_gene: TRBJ2-3
abundance: NA
v_gene: TRBV14
CDR3aa: CASSQAPTDTQYF
CDR3nt: TGTGCCAGCAGCCAAGCCCCCACAGATACGCAGTATTTT

d_gene: NA
j_gene: TRBJ1-2
abundance: few
v_gene: TRBV6-5
CDR3aa: CASRSGYGYTF
CDR3nt: TGTGCCTCCAGGTCAGGGTACGGCTACACCTTC

d_gene: NA
j_gene: TRBJ2-1
abundance: once
v_gene: TRBV12-3/TRBV12-4
CDR3aa: CASIWGGYNEQFF
CDR3nt: TGTGCCAGCATCTGGGGCGGCTACAATGAGCAGTTCTTC

d_gene: NA
j_gene: TRBJ2-1
abundance: NA
v_gene: TRBV20-1
CDR3aa: CSAERVGGNEQFF
CDR3nt: TGCAGTGCAGAGCGAGTTGGGGGGAATGAGCAGTTCTTC

d_gene: NA
j_gene: TRBJ2-3
abundance: NA
v_gene: TRBV7-2
CDR3aa: CASSTRVAADTQYF
CDR3nt: TGTGCCAGCAGCACCCGGGTAGCGGCAGATACGCAGTATTTT